The next 28 T cell receptor beta chains were all read from a single sample in a study of naive and memory T cell subsets. Whole-study findings and limits: A few larger clonotypes appeared in naive repertoires, especially CD8, possibly memory cells re-expressing CD45RA.

For these TCRs, the target antigens are not known. Two oligonucleotides, mixed equimolar, formed the beta constant-region primer covering TRBC1 and TRBC2. Four rounds of PCR amplified the ligated cDNA using nested alpha and beta constant-region primers plus SP2. A single record per CDR3 protein comes from TCRdb applying MiXCR to the UMI-ligation and nested PCR reads. Of more than 95,000 distinct CDR3 sequences detected, 14% appear once; the ten largest clones hold roughly 2.8%. What was sequenced was naive CD8+ T cells from blood. These receptors all come from a human donor in good health.

V usage is TRBV9 and J usage is TRBJ2-1; 8 bases match TRBD2. Germline-derived CDR1 and CDR2 are SGDLS and YYNGEE. The CDR3 spans 15 residues. V trimming: 0 bases; J trimming: 9 bases; junction bases outside the gene matches: 8. CDR3 region: CASSVVIGLAGEQFF. The CDR3 DNA follows: TGTGCCAGCAGCGTAGTAATCGGGCTAGCGGGTGAGCAGTTCTTC. Together with reference TRBV9 and TRBJ2-1, the CDR3 gives the full variable domain: DSGVTQTPKHLITATGQRVTLRCSPRSGDLSVYWYQQSLDQGLQFLIQYYNGEERAKGNILERFSAQQFPDLHSELNLSSLELGDSALYFCASSVVIGLAGEQFFGPGTRLTVL.

This clonotype appeared a few times. This chain uses TRBV20-1 with TRBJ1-2, with D possibly TRBD1 on 6 matching bases. Germline values: CDR1 DFQATT, CDR2 SNEGSKA (reference sequence). The CDR3 has 15 amino acids. V lost 0 bases, J lost 2 bases, and 13 bases lay in between. The CDR3 DNA reads as TGCAGTGCTAGAGAGAAACAGGGATGGAACTATGGCTACACCTTC. Translating gives CSAREKQGWNYGYTF.

CDR3 residues: CATSDIAVGRDEQFF. CDR3 DNA: TGTGCCACCAGTGACATAGCGGTCGGGCGCGATGAGCAGTTCTTC. This chain connects TRBV24-1 to TRBJ2-1, with D tentatively TRBD2 (6 bases). In germline, CDR1 is KGHDR, CDR2 SFDVKD. The CDR3 runs 15 residues. The V end was cut by 4 bases, the J end by 8 bases, with 17 bases between.

V gene TRBV12-3 or TRBV12-4 combines with J gene TRBJ1-2; D possibly corresponds to TRBD1 (5 bases). With 4 bases removed from V and 1 base from J, the gap between germline ends came to 19 bases. The length of the CDR3 is 17 residues. CDR3 loop: CASSSGTDGDLNYGYTF. CDR3 sequence (DNA): TGTGCCAGCAGTTCTGGGACGGATGGGGATCTTAACTATGGCTACACCTTC.

This sequence joins TRBV30 and TRBJ2-7; tentative D call: TRBD1 (8 bases). V was pared by 3 bases and J by 4 bases, with 16 bases between. The germline V gene encodes CDR1 GTSNPN and CDR2 SVGIG (reference sequence). This CDR3 region has 14 residues. The CDR3 loop reads CAWRLTGGGYEQYF. CDR3 in DNA: TGTGCCTGGAGACTCACAGGGGGGGGATACGAGCAGTACTTC. Together with reference TRBV30 and TRBJ2-7, the CDR3 gives the full variable domain: SQTIHQWPATLVQPVGSPLSLECTVEGTSNPNLYWYRQAAGRGLQLLFYSVGIGQISSEVPQNLSASRPQDRQFILSSKKLLLSDSGFYLCAWRLTGGGYEQYFGPGTRLTVT.

This clonotype was counted many times. The gene calls are TRBV29-1 and TRBJ1-1; D gene ambiguous. CDR3 length: 12 amino acids. Per germline, CDR1 SQVTM and CDR2 ANQGSEA. Trimming took 1 base from V and 10 from J, leaving 13 bases between them. The CDR3 DNA sequence: TGCAGCGTTGAAGGCGAAGATCGTCGAGCTTTCTTT. This sequence encodes CSVEGEDRRAFF.

The rearrangement joins TRBV20-1 to TRBJ1-5, with D uncertain. Germline lookup yields CDR1 DFQATT and CDR2 SNEGSKA (reference sequence). The V gene lost 5 bases and the J gene lost 6 bases, with 11 bases spanning the gap. The CDR3 is 12 amino acids. CDR3 protein: CSAEGRGQPQHF. DNA of the CDR3: TGCAGTGCTGAGGGAAGAGGTCAGCCCCAGCATTTT.

This clonotype came up many times. The chain combines TRBV10-1 with TRBJ2-1, with D uncertain. V lost 7 bases and J 5 bases, leaving 0 bases between the germline ends. CDR1 is WNHNN, CDR2 SYGVQD, per germline (reference sequence). The CDR3 consists of 9 residues. The CDR3 nucleotides are TGCGCCAGCAACAATGAGCAGTTCTTC. Translated: CASNNEQFF.

There are many counts of this clonotype. The CDR3 loop is CSANDRGRMNTEAFF. DNA of the CDR3: TGCAGTGCCAACGACAGGGGAAGAATGAACACTGAAGCTTTCTTT. The rearrangement uses TRBV20-1 and TRBJ1-1; the match to TRBD1 covers 8 bases. CDR3 size: 15 residues. Germline-derived CDR1 and CDR2 are DFQATT and SNEGSKA (reference sequence). V gave up 6 bases and J gave up 0 bases; unmatched junction bases: 9.

The gene calls are TRBV30 and TRBJ2-1, with D possibly matching TRBD1 (5 bases). Germline V lookup: CDR1 GTSNPN, CDR2 SVGIG (reference sequence). Trimming pared 8 bases from V and 4 bases from J, leaving 15 bases between. This CDR3 spans 13 amino acids. CDR3 protein: CARQSVIYNEQFF. Here the CDR3 DNA reads TGTGCCCGACAGAGTGTAATATACAATGAGCAGTTCTTC.

The chain joins TRBV7-9 to TRBJ2-3; 11 bases line up with TRBD2. Trimming at V came to 7 bases and at J to 0 bases, leaving 6 bases not matched to a gene. CDR1 and CDR2 (germline): SEHNR, FQNEAQ (reference sequence). The CDR3 is 16 residues long. CDR3 in DNA: TGTGCCAGCACCGGGACTAGCGGATCTAGCACAGATACGCAGTATTTT. This codes for CASTGTSGSSTDTQYF.

This clonotype was seen only a few times. This chain connects TRBV7-9 to TRBJ2-3; D gene unclear. The V end was cut by 7 bases, the J end by 1 base, with 12 bases between. Per germline, CDR1 SEHNR and CDR2 FQNEAQ (reference sequence). This CDR3 has 14 residues. CDR3: CASKTGPGTDTQYF. DNA for the CDR3: TGTGCCAGCAAAACCGGTCCTGGCACAGATACGCAGTATTTT. The full variable domain, its missing parts supplied by reference TRBV7-9 and TRBJ2-3, is DTGVSQNPRHKITKRGQNVTFRCDPISEHNRLYWYRQTLGQGPEFLTYFQNEAQLEKSRLLSDRFSAERPKGSFSTLEIQRTEQGDSAMYLCASKTGPGTDTQYFGPGTRLTVL.

The chain employs TRBV7-9 and TRBJ2-3; D ambiguous. The CDR3 runs to 16 residues. Germline V gene lookup returns CDR1 SEHNR and CDR2 FQNEAQ (reference sequence). V dropped 2 bases and J dropped 0 bases, with 12 bases sitting between them. The CDR3 DNA follows: TGTGCCAGCAGCTTAAGTGGTACACCTAGCACAGATACGCAGTATTTT. This sequence encodes CASSLSGTPSTDTQYF.

In this sample, this clonotype turned up a few times. The rearrangement uses TRBV28 and TRBJ2-3; D not certain. This CDR3 is built from 14 residues. The germline V gene has CDR1 MDHEN and CDR2 SYDVKM. V lost 5 bases to trimming and J lost 1 base, with 10 bases between them. The CDR3 nucleotides are TGTGCCAGCAGTCCCCAGACCGGCACAGATACGCAGTATTTT. This encodes CASSPQTGTDTQYF. Full variable domain (missing parts from reference TRBV28 and TRBJ2-3): DVKVTQSSRYLVKRTGEKVFLECVQDMDHENMFWYRQDPGLGLRLIYFSYDVKMKEKGDIPEGYSVSREKKERFSLILESASTNQTSMYLCASSPQTGTDTQYFGPGTRLTVL.

The CDR3 DNA follows: TGTGCCAGCAGCTTGGACACCTACACTGAAGCTTTCTTT. Amino acid sequence: CASSLDTYTEAFF. V is TRBV5-5 and J is TRBJ1-1; D is uncertain. This CDR3 spans 13 amino acids. The V end lost 0 bases, the J end lost 3 bases, and 6 bases lay between the germline ends. Germline lookup yields CDR1 SGHKS and CDR2 YYEKEE (reference sequence).

CDR3 amino acids: CASSSMGVTEAFF. Here the CDR3 DNA reads TGTGCCAGCAGCTCCATGGGGGTTACTGAAGCTTTCTTT. The chain couples TRBV7-3 to TRBJ1-1; D possibly corresponds to TRBD1 (5 bases). The germline V gene has CDR1 SGHTA and CDR2 FQGTGA. V lost 4 bases to trimming and J lost 5 bases, with 11 bases between them. This CDR3 has 13 residues.

This chain uses TRBV28 with TRBJ1-5; D is undetermined. The V end lost 7 bases, the J end lost 5 bases, and 18 bases lay between the germline ends. The germline V gene has CDR1 MDHEN and CDR2 SYDVKM. The CDR3 totals 15 residues. Here the CDR3 reads CASTPKREGYQPQHF. CDR3 DNA: TGTGCCAGCACACCAAAAAGGGAGGGCTATCAGCCCCAGCATTTT.

This clonotype was seen only a few times. The chain employs TRBV7-2 and TRBJ2-3, with 9 positions matching TRBD1. With V trimmed by 4 bases and J by 4 bases, 15 bases remained unmatched. The CDR3 totals 18 residues. Germline V gene data show CDR1 as SGHTA and CDR2 as FQGNSA. The chain's CDR3 is CASSSLTTGTGWPDTQYF. DNA of the CDR3: TGTGCCAGCAGCTCACTGACGACCGGGACAGGGTGGCCAGATACGCAGTATTTT. The complete variable domain, with remaining parts taken from reference TRBV7-2 and TRBJ2-3, reads GAGVSQSPSNKVTEKGKDVELRCDPISGHTALYWYRQSLGQGLEFLIYFQGNSAPDKSGLPSDRFSAERTGGSVSTLTIQRTQQEDSAVYLCASSSLTTGTGWPDTQYFGPGTRLTVL.

In nucleotides, the CDR3 is TGCGCCAGCAGCTTGGTGGTAGCGGGGGTCCAAGAGACCCAGTACTTC. It is translated as CASSLVVAGVQETQYF. V usage is TRBV5-1 and J usage is TRBJ2-5, with 9 positions matching TRBD2. CDR1 and CDR2 (germline): SGHRS, YFSETQ. Unmatched junction bases numbered 4, after V lost 0 bases and J lost 1 base. The CDR3 consists of 16 residues.

CDR3 nucleotides: TGCGCCAGCAGCTTGGGGACAGCACAGGGGCCCCAGCATTTT. This translates into CASSLGTAQGPQHF. The chain links TRBV5-1 to TRBJ1-5; D possibly corresponds to TRBD1 (6 bases). The CDR3 covers 14 residues. V gave up 0 bases and J gave up 9 bases, with 13 bases separating them. CDR1 SGHRS and CDR2 YFSETQ come from the germline V gene. The variable domain in full, completed from reference TRBV5-1 and TRBJ1-5, reads KAGVTQTPRYLIKTRGQQVTLSCSPISGHRSVSWYQQTPGQGLQFLFEYFSETQRNKGNFPGRFSGRQFSNSRSEMNVSTLELGDSALYLCASSLGTAQGPQHFGDGTRLSIL.

The chain employs TRBV24-1 and TRBJ2-3; D gene ambiguous. The germline V gene encodes CDR1 KGHDR and CDR2 SFDVKD. This CDR3 is built from 12 residues. Trimming stripped 1 base from V and 5 bases from J, with 3 bases between. CDR3 in amino acids: CATSDFLDTQYF. The CDR3 region has the DNA TGTGCCACCAGTGATTTTCTAGATACGCAGTATTTT.

This clonotype has more than one count but fewer than ten. V usage is TRBV25-1 and J usage is TRBJ2-5; 7 bases align to TRBD2. In germline, CDR1 is MGHDK, CDR2 SYGVNS. The ends lost 8 bases at V and 5 bases at J; junction bases unmatched: 11. This CDR3 has 14 residues. Written as DNA, the CDR3 is TGTGCCAGCCTCGAGGGAGGGAGCGAGGAGACCCAGTACTTC. Its translation is CASLEGGSEETQYF.

The chain combines TRBV20-1 with TRBJ2-2; D possibly corresponds to TRBD2 (6 bases). The CDR3 runs 15 residues. CDR1 and CDR2 from the germline V gene are DFQATT and SNEGSKA (reference sequence). V gave up 8 bases and J gave up 7 bases, with 23 bases separating them. The CDR3 loop reads CSSRRRGWLNGELFF. The CDR3 DNA sequence: TGCAGTTCCCGCAGGAGGGGCTGGTTGAACGGGGAGCTGTTTTTT.

Concerning this clonotype itself: A much bigger clone sits one base away, suggesting this may be a read error. The rearrangement uses TRBV12-3 or TRBV12-4 and TRBJ1-1; maybe TRBD1 (5 bases). This CDR3 has 16 residues. Trimming left V 5 bases short and J 6 bases short, with 22 bases between. Here the CDR3 reads CASSLRDSPGWAEAFF. The CDR3 DNA follows: TGTGCCAGCAGTCTCCGGGACTCCCCGGGATGGGCTGAAGCTTTCTTT.

The sample holds a few counts of this clonotype. The chain is built from TRBV15 and TRBJ2-1; D is perhaps TRBD1 (6 bases). The ends were cut back, 4 bases at V and 3 bases at J, with 7 bases in the middle. The CDR3 is 13 residues long. The germline gives CDR1 LNHNV, CDR2 YYDKDF (reference sequence). CDR3: CATSNRDYNEQFF. The DNA of the CDR3 is TGTGCCACCAGCAACAGGGACTACAATGAGCAGTTCTTC.

This clonotype was detected many times. V gene TRBV28 combines with J gene TRBJ2-3, with D tentatively TRBD2 (5 bases). Trimming stripped 5 bases from V and 3 bases from J, with 18 bases between. The CDR3 sequence is 16 residues long. Germline CDR1 reads MDHEN; CDR2 reads SYDVKM. DNA for the CDR3: TGTGCCAGCAGTCCCCTAATCTACTCGGGAACAGATACGCAGTATTTT. This encodes CASSPLIYSGTDTQYF.

This chain connects TRBV12-3 or TRBV12-4 to TRBJ1-1, with a weak D call TRBD1 (5 bases). Between the trimmed V and J ends, which lost 1 base and 6 bases, there was a span of 12 bases. The CDR3 contains 14 residues. The CDR3 sequence is CASSLEGWEAEAFF. In DNA, the CDR3 is TGTGCCAGCAGTTTAGAGGGGTGGGAGGCTGAAGCTTTCTTT.

This rearrangement joins TRBV27 to TRBJ2-7, with 9 bases aligning to TRBD1. This CDR3 spans 14 amino acids. The V segment lost 5 bases and the J segment 5 bases; nucleotides outside the gene matches: 7. Germline loops: CDR1 MNHEY, CDR2 SMNVEV (reference sequence). The CDR3 nucleotides are TGTGCCAGCAGTCCGGGACAGGGCGTAAACGAGCAGTACTTC. Translating it yields CASSPGQGVNEQYF.